This TCR beta chain was obtained from a study of CD8 T cells in Susac syndrome. Study information: There were Susac syndrome patients who were therapy-naive at blood draw, others on corticosteroids, and others on intravenous immunoglobulin alone. Study-wide results and caveats: The CD4+ T cell repertoire of patients with Susac syndrome showed no detectable clonal expansion.

In germline, CDR1 is SGHRS, CDR2 YFSETQ. Trimming took off 4 bases at V and 4 bases at J, with 14 bases between the two ends. This CDR3 has 14 amino acids. Random hexamers served to reverse transcribe roughly 0.5 to 1 ug RNA. TCRdb fed the immunoSEQ multiplex PCR reads into MiXCR, producing one record per CDR3 protein. The sample lists 100,000 or so distinct CDR3 sequences; roughly 94% were seen once. In the case of this clonotype: Its cognate antigen is unknown.

From blood CD8+ and CD4+ T cells, the TCR beta chain was sequenced. The receptor comes from a human donor with Susac syndrome. The specimen was CD4+ T cells from PBMCs. The chain carries TRBV5-1 and TRBJ1-1; D gene unclear. CDR3 residues: CASSARNSGTEAFF. The CDR3 region has the DNA TGCGCCAGCAGCGCCCGGAACAGTGGCACTGAAGCTTTCTTT.